The entry below gives a single TCR beta chain sequence along with its context. These data come from a study of patients and donors after allogeneic stem cell transplantation. The CDR3 totals 17 residues. Looked up from germline, CDR1 is DFQATT and CDR2 is SNEGSKA (reference sequence). V dropped 3 bases and J dropped 0; count of bases not matched to a gene: 10. MiXCR was run by TCRdb on the RT-PCR reads, yielding one entry per CDR3 protein. The data contain over 65,000 distinct CDR3 sequences, approximately 26% of them singletons. The rearrangement joins TRBV20-1 to TRBJ1-1, with 10 positions matching TRBD1. Sequenced: blood, either unsorted or a sorted T cell fraction (not recorded which). This TCR was sampled from a human donor who was either an allogeneic HSCT recipient or a stem cell or donor lymphocyte infusion donor (not recorded which). It is not recorded whose cells these are; they may come from a transplant donor. The CDR3 loop reads CSARNPRQGALNTEAFF. The CDR3 DNA reads TGCAGTGCTAGGAACCCTAGACAGGGGGCCTTGAACACTGAAGCTTTCTTT.